The 7 T cell receptor beta chains below were found in one sample sequenced in a study of T cells after yellow fever vaccination. TCRdb reanalysed the 5' RACE reads using MiXCR and keeps one entry per CDR3 protein. In the table there are around 500,000 distinct CDR3 sequences, around a fifth of which are singletons. The material was PBMCs, obtained around 3 weeks after the first yellow fever vaccination. These receptor sequences come from a young man who received the YFV17D yellow fever vaccine.

The gene calls are TRBV5-6 and TRBJ2-5; a weak D match, TRBD1 (7 bases). The CDR3 sequence is 19 residues long. CDR1 and CDR2 from the germline V gene are SGHDT and YYEEEE. V was shortened by 4 bases and J by 6 bases, with 31 bases between the two germline ends. CDR3 amino acids: CASSPPRGSDREVTKTQYF. The CDR3 DNA sequence: TGTGCCAGCAGCCCGCCTCGGGGGTCCGACAGGGAAGTTACAAAGACCCAGTACTTC.

This clonotype turned up a few times. The V gene is TRBV7-8, the J gene TRBJ1-1; D may be TRBD1 (6 bases). This CDR3 has 13 amino acids. CDR1 and CDR2 (germline): SGHVS, FQNEAQ. Trimming removed 5 bases at V and 7 bases at J, with 14 bases between. CDR3: CASSPRGGSEAFF. CDR3 DNA: TGTGCCAGCAGCCCTCGAGGGGGGAGTGAAGCTTTCTTT.

The V and J genes are TRBV9 and TRBJ2-5, with TRBD1 matching 7 bases. The CDR3 length is 14 residues. CDR1 and CDR2 from the germline V gene are SGDLS and YYNGEE. Losses at the gene ends were 4 bases for V and 4 bases for J; bases not matched to a gene: 7. The CDR3 sequence is CASSPRQGTETQYF. CDR3 DNA sequence: TGTGCCAGCAGCCCGAGACAGGGTACAGAGACCCAGTACTTC.

This clonotype showed up just a few times. This chain connects TRBV3-1 to TRBJ2-4; D is perhaps TRBD1 (5 bases). Germline values: CDR1 LGHDT, CDR2 YNNKEL (reference sequence). Trimming removed 2 bases from V and 6 bases from J, with 8 bases in between. The CDR3 has 13 residues. In DNA, the CDR3 is TGTGCCAGCAGCCAACAGGGTACAAACATTCAGTACTTC. It translates to CASSQQGTNIQYF.

This clonotype was found a few times. The chain combines TRBV6-5 with TRBJ1-2, with no clear D. Per germline, CDR1 MNHEY and CDR2 SVGAGI. The CDR3 totals 14 residues. Trimming stripped 5 bases from V and 4 bases from J, with 14 bases between. The CDR3 reads CASSPSDLAYGYTF. CDR3 sequence (DNA): TGTGCCAGCAGTCCCTCGGACTTAGCCTATGGCTACACCTTC.

The J gene is TRBJ2-1, the V gene TRBV7-2; no definite D call. The germline V and J ends were trimmed by 6 bases and 5 bases, with 11 bases remaining between them. The CDR3 sequence is 13 residues long. Germline V lookup: CDR1 SGHTA, CDR2 FQGNSA. The CDR3 spells CASSLQNNNEQFF. The CDR3 nucleotides are TGTGCCAGCAGTTTACAGAATAACAATGAGCAGTTCTTC.

This clonotype was counted ten times or more. This sequence joins TRBV5-1 and TRBJ1-1; D possibly corresponds to TRBD1 (5 bases). In germline, CDR1 is SGHRS, CDR2 YFSETQ. The CDR3 has 14 residues. Deletions cut 6 bases from V and 3 bases from J, with 15 bases between. The CDR3 loop reads CASKGNQGDTEAFF. DNA for the CDR3: TGCGCCAGCAAAGGGAACCAAGGGGACACTGAAGCTTTCTTT.